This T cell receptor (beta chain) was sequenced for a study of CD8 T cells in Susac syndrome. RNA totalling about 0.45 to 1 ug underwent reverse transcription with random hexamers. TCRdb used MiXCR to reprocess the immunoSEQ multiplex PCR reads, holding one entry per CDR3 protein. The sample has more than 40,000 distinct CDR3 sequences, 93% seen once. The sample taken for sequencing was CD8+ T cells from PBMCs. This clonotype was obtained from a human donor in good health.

The CDR3 sequence: CASQGDHQAQHF. DNA of the CDR3: TGTGCCAGCCAAGGGGACCATCAAGCCCAGCATTTT. The chain couples TRBV25-1 to TRBJ1-5; a possible D gene is TRBD1 (5 bases). The germline CDR1 and CDR2 sequences are MGHDK and SYGVNS. The CDR3 extends over 12 amino acids. Trimming stripped 8 bases from V and 11 bases from J, with 16 bases between.